These T cell receptor beta chains were read from a single sample in a study of OX40 agonist ivuxolimab in advanced cancers. Libraries were prepared by immunoSEQ multiplex PCR; TCRdb keeps only in-frame clonotypes and omits some of them. The table includes around 110,000 clones, less than 95% detected once. The sequencing here drew on CD4+ or CD8+ T cells sorted from blood, taken in a trial of the OX40 agonist ivuxolimab. The receptor set was obtained from an adult with an advanced solid tumor such as melanoma, head and neck, liver or kidney cancer. CDR3s include the opening cysteine and the closing phenylalanine or tryptophan. D genes are given only for firm matches. Expanded clones get a size class; other rows say once, few or many, or leave the size out.

abundance,d_gene,j_gene,v_gene,CDR3nt,CDR3aa
.,.,TRBJ2-7,TRBV28,TGTGCCAGCAGTTTTACTCCCGGAACAGGCTACGAGCAGTACTTC,CASSFTPGTGYEQYF
few,.,TRBJ2-7,TRBV7-8,TGTGCCAGCAGCTTACGAAACCTACAGGGGACTTACTTC,CASSLRNLQGTYF
.,TRBD2,TRBJ2-7,TRBV7-6,TGTGCCAGCAGCCAGCGAGGGACTAGCGGTTCCTACGAGCAGTACTTC,CASSQRGTSGSYEQYF
.,.,TRBJ1-2,TRBV5-6,TGTGCCAGCAGCTTGGGTCGGTCGGGCTACACCTTC,CASSLGRSGYTF
.,TRBD1,TRBJ2-1,TRBV18,TGTGCCAGCTCACCTCCGGGACAGAGTCTAAATGAGCAGTTCTTC,CASSPPGQSLNEQFF
.,TRBD1,TRBJ2-2,TRBV27,TGTGCCAGCAGTTGGGACAGGCCGAACACCGGGGAGCTGTTTTTT,CASSWDRPNTGELFF
.,TRBD1,TRBJ1-4,TRBV5-7,TGTGCCAGCAGCTATAGGACAGGGGAGTTAGATGAAAAACTGTTTTTT,CASSYRTGELDEKLFF
.,.,TRBJ2-4,TRBV5-1,TGCGCCAGCAGCTCAGGACAGTCGCTAGCCAAAAACATTCAGTACTTC,CASSSGQSLAKNIQYF
once,TRBD1,TRBJ2-7,TRBV28,TGTGCCAGCACTGGACAGGGTCGGATCTACGAGCAGTACTTC,CASTGQGRIYEQYF
.,TRBD1,TRBJ2-3,TRBV13,TGTGCCAGCAGCTCTAGGACAGGGGTGGATACGCAGTATTTT,CASSSRTGVDTQYF
.,TRBD1,TRBJ2-2,TRBV7-3,TGTGCCAGCAGCTTAATAGGACGAGGGGGCGTCGCGAACACCGGGGAGCTGTTTTTT,CASSLIGRGGVANTGELFF
.,.,TRBJ2-2,TRBV7-3,TGTGCCAGCACTTCCCTGGGGGGGGCTGGAGCGAACACCGGGGAGCTGTTTTTT,CASTSLGGAGANTGELFF
once,.,TRBJ2-7,TRBV13,TGTGCCAGCAGCTTAGATGGCAGGGGAATCCCCTACGAGCAGTACTTC,CASSLDGRGIPYEQYF